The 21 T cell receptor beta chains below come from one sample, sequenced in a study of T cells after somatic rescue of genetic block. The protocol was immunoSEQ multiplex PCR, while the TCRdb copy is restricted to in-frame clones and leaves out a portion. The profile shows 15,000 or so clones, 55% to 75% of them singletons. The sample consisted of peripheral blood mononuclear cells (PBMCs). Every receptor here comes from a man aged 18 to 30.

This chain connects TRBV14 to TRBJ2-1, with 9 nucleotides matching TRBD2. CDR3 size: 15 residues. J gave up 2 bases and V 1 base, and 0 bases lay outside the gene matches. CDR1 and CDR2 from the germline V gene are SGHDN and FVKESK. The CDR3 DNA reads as TGTGCCAGCAGCCAAGGGACTAGCGCCTACAATGAGCAGTTCTTC. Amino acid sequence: CASSQGTSAYNEQFF.

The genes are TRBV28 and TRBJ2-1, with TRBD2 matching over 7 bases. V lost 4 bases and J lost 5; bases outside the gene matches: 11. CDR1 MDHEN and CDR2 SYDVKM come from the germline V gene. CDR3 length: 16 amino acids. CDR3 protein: CASSSPPSGFHNEQFF. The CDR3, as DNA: TGTGCCAGCAGTTCCCCTCCTAGCGGCTTTCACAATGAGCAGTTCTTC. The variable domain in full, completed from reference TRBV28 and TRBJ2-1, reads DVKVTQSSRYLVKRTGEKVFLECVQDMDHENMFWYRQDPGLGLRLIYFSYDVKMKEKGDIPEGYSVSREKKERFSLILESASTNQTSMYLCASSSPPSGFHNEQFFGPGTRLTVL.

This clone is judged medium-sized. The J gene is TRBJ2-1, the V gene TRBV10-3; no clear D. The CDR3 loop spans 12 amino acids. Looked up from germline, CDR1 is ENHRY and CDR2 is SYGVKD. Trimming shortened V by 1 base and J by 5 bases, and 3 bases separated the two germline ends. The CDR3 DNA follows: TGTGCCATCAGTGAGTTGAACAATGAGCAGTTCTTC. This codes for CAISELNNEQFF.

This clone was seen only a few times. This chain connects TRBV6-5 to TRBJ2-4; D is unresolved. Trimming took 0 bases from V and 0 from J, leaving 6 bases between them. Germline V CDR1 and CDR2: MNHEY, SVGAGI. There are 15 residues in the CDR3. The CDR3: CASSYSTVAKNIQYF. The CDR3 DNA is TGTGCCAGCAGTTACTCGACCGTAGCCAAAAACATTCAGTACTTC.

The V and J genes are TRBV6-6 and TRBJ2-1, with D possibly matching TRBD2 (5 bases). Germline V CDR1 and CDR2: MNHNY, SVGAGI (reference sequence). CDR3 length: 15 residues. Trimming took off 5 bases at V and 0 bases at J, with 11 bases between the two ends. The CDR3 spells CASSRETSSYNEQFF. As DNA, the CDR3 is TGTGCCAGCAGTCGCGAAACTAGCTCCTACAATGAGCAGTTCTTC.

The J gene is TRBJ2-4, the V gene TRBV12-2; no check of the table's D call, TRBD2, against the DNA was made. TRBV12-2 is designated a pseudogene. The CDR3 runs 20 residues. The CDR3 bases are TGTGCAAGTCGCCTGCGGACTAGAGGAGGGTCTCTACCAGCCAAAAACATTCAGTACTTC. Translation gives CASRLRTRGGSLPAKNIQYF.

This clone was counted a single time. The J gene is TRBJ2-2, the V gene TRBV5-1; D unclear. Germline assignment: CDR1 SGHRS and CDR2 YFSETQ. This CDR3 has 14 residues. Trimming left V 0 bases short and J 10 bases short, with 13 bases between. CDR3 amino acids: CASSLVKSAQELFF. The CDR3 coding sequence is TGCGCCAGCAGCTTGGTCAAATCGGCGCAGGAGCTGTTTTTT.

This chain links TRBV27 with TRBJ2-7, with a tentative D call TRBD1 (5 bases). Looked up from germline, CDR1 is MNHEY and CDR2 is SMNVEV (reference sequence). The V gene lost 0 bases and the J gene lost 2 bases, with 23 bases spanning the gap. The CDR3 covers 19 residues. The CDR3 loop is CASSLSLWFGANLTYEQYF. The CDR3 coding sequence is TGTGCCAGCAGTTTATCTCTATGGTTTGGGGCAAACCTAACCTACGAGCAGTACTTC.

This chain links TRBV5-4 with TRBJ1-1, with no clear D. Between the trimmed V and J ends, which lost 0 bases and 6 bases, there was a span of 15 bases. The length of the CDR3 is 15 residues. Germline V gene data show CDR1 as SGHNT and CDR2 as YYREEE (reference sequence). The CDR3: CASSLAPVVIAEAFF. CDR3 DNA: TGTGCCAGCAGCTTGGCCCCGGTGGTAATCGCTGAAGCTTTCTTT.

The CDR3 reads CASSPWGSNQPQHF. CDR3 nucleotide sequence: TGTGCCAGCAGCCCTTGGGGAAGCAATCAGCCCCAGCATTTT. This sequence joins TRBV11-1 and TRBJ1-5; D remains ambiguous. The CDR3 runs 14 residues. V lost 5 bases and J 1 base, leaving 9 bases between the germline ends. CDR1 is SGHAT, CDR2 FQDESV, per germline (reference sequence). The variable domain in full, completed from reference TRBV11-1 and TRBJ1-5, reads EAEVAQSPRYKITEKSQAVAFWCDPISGHATLYWYRQILGQGPELLVQFQDESVVDDSQLPKDRFSAERLKGVDSTLKIQPAELGDSAMYLCASSPWGSNQPQHFGDGTRLSIL.

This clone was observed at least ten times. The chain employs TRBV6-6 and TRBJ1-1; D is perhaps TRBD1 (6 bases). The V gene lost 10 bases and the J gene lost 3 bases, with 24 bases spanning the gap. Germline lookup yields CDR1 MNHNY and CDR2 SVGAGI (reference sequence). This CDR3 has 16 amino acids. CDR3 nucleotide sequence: TGTGCCATCCGACGGGGGCAGATCCTAGGGGACACTGAAGCTTTCTTT. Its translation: CAIRRGQILGDTEAFF.

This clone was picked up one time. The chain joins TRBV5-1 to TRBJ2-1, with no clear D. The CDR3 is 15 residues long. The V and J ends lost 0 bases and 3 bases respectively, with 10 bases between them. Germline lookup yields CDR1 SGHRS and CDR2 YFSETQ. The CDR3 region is CASSLAAPVYNEQFF. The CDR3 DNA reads TGCGCCAGCAGCTTGGCGGCACCAGTCTACAATGAGCAGTTCTTC.

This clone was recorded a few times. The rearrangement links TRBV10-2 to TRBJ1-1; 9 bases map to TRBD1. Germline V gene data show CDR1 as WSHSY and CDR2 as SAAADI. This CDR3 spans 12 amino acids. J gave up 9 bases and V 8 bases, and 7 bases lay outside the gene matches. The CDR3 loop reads CASSRQGEKAFF. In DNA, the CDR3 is TGCGCCAGCTCTAGACAGGGGGAAAAAGCTTTCTTT.

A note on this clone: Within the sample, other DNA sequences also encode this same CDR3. This CDR3 reads CSVEGGGGGVYGYTF. The CDR3 nucleotides read TGCAGCGTTGAAGGAGGGGGCGGGGGTGTCTATGGCTACACCTTC. The genes are TRBV29-1 and TRBJ1-2, with 7 nucleotides matching TRBD1. V gave up 1 base and J gave up 4 bases; unmatched junction bases: 9. This CDR3 is built from 15 residues. CDR1 is SQVTM and CDR2 is ANQGSEA in the germline V gene.

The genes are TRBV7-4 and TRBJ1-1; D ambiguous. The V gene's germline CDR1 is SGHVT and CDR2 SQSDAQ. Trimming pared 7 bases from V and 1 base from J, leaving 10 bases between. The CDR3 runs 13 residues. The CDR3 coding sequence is TGTGCCAGCATAACAGAGGGGAACACTGAAGCTTTCTTT. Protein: CASITEGNTEAFF.

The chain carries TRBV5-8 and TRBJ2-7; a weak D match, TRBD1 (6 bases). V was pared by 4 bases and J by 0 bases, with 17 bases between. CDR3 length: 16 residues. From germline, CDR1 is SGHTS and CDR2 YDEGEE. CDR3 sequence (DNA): TGTGCCAGCAGCCGAGGGGGTCTCAGCTTCTCCTACGAGCAGTACTTC. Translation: CASSRGGLSFSYEQYF.

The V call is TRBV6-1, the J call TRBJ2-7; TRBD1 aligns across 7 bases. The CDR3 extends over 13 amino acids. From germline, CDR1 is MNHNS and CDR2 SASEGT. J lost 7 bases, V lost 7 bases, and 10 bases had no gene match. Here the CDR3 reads CASIMDRFGEQYF. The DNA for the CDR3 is TGTGCCAGCATCATGGACAGGTTCGGGGAGCAGTACTTC.

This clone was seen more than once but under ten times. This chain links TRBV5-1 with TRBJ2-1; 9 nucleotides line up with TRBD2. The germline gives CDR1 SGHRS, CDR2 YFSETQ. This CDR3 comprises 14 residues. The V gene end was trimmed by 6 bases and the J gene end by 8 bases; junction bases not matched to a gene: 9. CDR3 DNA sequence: TGCGCCAGCACCTACAGCGGGGGGATCTATGAGCAGTTCTTC. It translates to CASTYSGGIYEQFF.

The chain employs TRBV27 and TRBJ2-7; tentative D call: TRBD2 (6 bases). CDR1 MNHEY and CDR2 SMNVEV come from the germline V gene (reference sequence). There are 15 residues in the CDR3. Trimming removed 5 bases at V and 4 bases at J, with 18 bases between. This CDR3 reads CASSPLVGGFYEQYF. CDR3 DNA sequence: TGTGCCAGCAGTCCTTTGGTGGGAGGATTTTACGAGCAGTACTTC.

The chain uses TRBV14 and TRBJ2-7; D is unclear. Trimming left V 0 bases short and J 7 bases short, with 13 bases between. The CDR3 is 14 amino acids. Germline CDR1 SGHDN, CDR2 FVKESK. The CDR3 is CASSQDRWALEQYF. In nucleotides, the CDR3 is TGTGCCAGCAGCCAAGACCGATGGGCTCTTGAGCAGTACTTC.

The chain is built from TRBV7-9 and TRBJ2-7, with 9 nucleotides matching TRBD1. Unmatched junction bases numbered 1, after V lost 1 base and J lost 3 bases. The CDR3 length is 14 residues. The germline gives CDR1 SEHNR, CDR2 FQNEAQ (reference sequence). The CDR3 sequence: CASSLETGGYEQYF. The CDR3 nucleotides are TGTGCCAGCAGCTTAGAGACAGGGGGCTACGAGCAGTACTTC.